This T cell receptor (beta chain) appears in the sequencing data of a study of human T cells and chemical hapten exposure. Study background: DPC at 2% was the sensitizing agent, placed on roughly 2 cm by roughly 2 cm of upper inner arm skin.

By share of the sample, this clonotype is medium-sized. The CDR3 has 20 residues. CDR1 is DFQATT, CDR2 SNEGSKA, per germline (reference sequence). V was pared by 3 bases and J by 0 bases, with 19 bases of the junction left unmatched. Time point of the sample: pre-sensitization, week 0. Specified treatment: therapeutic diphenylcyclopropenone sensitization with weekly scalp DPC. TCRdb re-analysed the RACE reads in MiXCR, keeping a single row per CDR3 protein. The table records some 45,000 distinct CDR3 sequences, 9.5% to 15% of them present only once. This TCR derives from a woman aged 30 to 39 with alopecia areata. Some clones in this sample may be carry-over from other donors' samples. The sample consisted of whole blood, taken in connection with sensitization to the hapten diphenylcyclopropenone (DPC). This chain links TRBV20-1 with TRBJ1-5; 8 nucleotides match TRBD1. The CDR3 protein is CSARASRGSGGIFSNQPQHF. CDR3 DNA sequence: TGCAGTGCTAGGGCGAGTCGGGGCTCAGGGGGCATATTTAGCAATCAGCCCCAGCATTTT.